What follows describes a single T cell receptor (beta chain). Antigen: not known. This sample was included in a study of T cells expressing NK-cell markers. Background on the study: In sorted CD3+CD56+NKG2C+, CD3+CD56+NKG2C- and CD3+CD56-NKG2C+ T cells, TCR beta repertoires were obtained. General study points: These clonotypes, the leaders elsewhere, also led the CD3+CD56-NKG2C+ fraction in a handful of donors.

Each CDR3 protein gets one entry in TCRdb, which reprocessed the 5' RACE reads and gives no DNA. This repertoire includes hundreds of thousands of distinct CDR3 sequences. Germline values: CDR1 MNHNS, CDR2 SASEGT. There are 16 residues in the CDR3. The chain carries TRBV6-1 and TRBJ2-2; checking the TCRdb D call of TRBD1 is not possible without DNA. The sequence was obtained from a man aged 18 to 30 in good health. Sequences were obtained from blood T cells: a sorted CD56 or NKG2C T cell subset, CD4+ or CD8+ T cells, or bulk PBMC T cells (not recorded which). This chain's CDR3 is CASSPLGQANTGELFF.